One sample yielded the 30 T cell receptor beta chains listed below, sequenced in a study of human T cells and chemical hapten exposure. TCRdb independently ran MiXCR on the RACE reads; one entry per CDR3 protein. This sample yields roughly 130,000 distinct CDR3 sequences, of which more than 7.5% are seen a single time; roughly 2% belongs to the top ten. As to time point: healthy volunteer bleed at 2 weeks. Researchers extracted total RNA from unfractionated whole blood. Material: whole blood. These receptors all come from a male donor in good health. Some clones in this sample may be carry-over from other donors' samples.

This chain connects TRBV5-1 to TRBJ2-2; 10 bases map to TRBD2. The V gene end was trimmed by 1 base and the J gene end by 1 base; junction bases not matched to a gene: 7. Germline-derived CDR1 and CDR2 are SGHRS and YFSETQ. The CDR3 sequence is 18 residues long. The chain's CDR3 is CASSLTPGLAVNTGELFF. The CDR3 DNA sequence: TGCGCCAGCAGCTTGACCCCAGGACTAGCGGTGAACACCGGGGAGCTGTTTTTT. Full variable domain (outside the CDR3, taken from reference TRBV5-1 and TRBJ2-2): KAGVTQTPRYLIKTRGQQVTLSCSPISGHRSVSWYQQTPGQGLQFLFEYFSETQRNKGNFPGRFSGRQFSNSRSEMNVSTLELGDSALYLCASSLTPGLAVNTGELFFGEGSRLTVL.

The chain combines TRBV3-1 with TRBJ2-1; 10 positions match TRBD2. The CDR3 is made up of 15 amino acids. The junction had 10 bases not matched to a gene; V was cut back by 6 bases and J by 8 bases. Germline CDR1 is LGHDT and CDR2 is YNNKEL (reference sequence). CDR3 sequence: CASSTLAGAKDEQFF. The CDR3 DNA is TGTGCCAGCAGTACCCTAGCGGGAGCCAAGGATGAGCAGTTCTTC.

This clonotype has more than one count but fewer than ten. The rearrangement links TRBV19 to TRBJ1-2; D not resolved. The CDR3 is 15 residues long. V lost 3 bases to trimming and J lost 2 bases, with 13 bases between them. CDR1 and CDR2 (germline): LNHDA, SQIVND (reference sequence). The CDR3 protein is CASSIYETVNYGYTF. The CDR3 coding sequence is TGTGCCAGTAGTATTTATGAGACGGTGAACTATGGCTACACCTTC. The entire variable domain, with the rest obtained from reference TRBV19 and TRBJ1-2, is as follows: DGGITQSPKYLFRKEGQNVTLSCEQNLNHDAMYWYRQDPGQGLRLIYYSQIVNDFQKGDIAEGYSVSREKKESFPLTVTSAQKNPTAFYLCASSIYETVNYGYTFGSGTRLTVV.

The chain has TRBV7-2 and TRBJ2-3, with 8 nucleotides matching TRBD2. The V gene's germline CDR1 is SGHTA and CDR2 FQGNSA. The CDR3 is 16 amino acids. Unmatched junction bases numbered 11, after V lost 5 bases and J lost 4 bases. CDR3 amino acids: CASSPGGTSGADTQYF. In DNA form, the CDR3 reads TGTGCCAGCAGCCCCGGCGGGACTAGTGGCGCAGATACGCAGTATTTT.

The chain employs TRBV19 and TRBJ1-5; D is possibly TRBD1 (5 bases). V lost 10 bases and J 0 bases, leaving 13 bases between the germline ends. The germline V gene has CDR1 LNHDA and CDR2 SQIVND (reference sequence). This CDR3 has 14 amino acids. Here the CDR3 reads CATSMGGSNQPQHF. CDR3 sequence (DNA): TGTGCCACTTCAATGGGGGGTAGCAATCAGCCCCAGCATTTT.

The chain couples TRBV9 to TRBJ1-1; TRBD1 agrees at 8 bases. CDR3 length: 14 residues. V was clipped by 4 bases and J by 5 bases; unmatched bases: 7. Germline values: CDR1 SGDLS, CDR2 YYNGEE. This CDR3 reads CASSTNRGLTEAFF. The CDR3 DNA reads as TGTGCCAGCAGCACTAACAGGGGGTTGACTGAAGCTTTCTTT.

This chain's CDR3 is CASSLVAGEAGANVLTF. The CDR3 region has the DNA TGTGCCAGCAGCTTAGTAGCGGGAGAAGCTGGGGCCAACGTCCTGACTTTC. The rearrangement links TRBV11-2 to TRBJ2-6; the match to TRBD2 covers 9 bases. The CDR3 has 17 amino acids. The trim removed 1 base at V and 2 bases at J, leaving 3 bases unmatched. CDR1 is SGHAT and CDR2 is FQNNGV in the germline V gene. Supplemented by reference TRBV11-2 and TRBJ2-6, the full variable domain reads EAGVAQSPRYKIIEKRQSVAFWCNPISGHATLYWYQQILGQGPKLLIQFQNNGVVDDSQLPKDRFSAERLKGVDSTLKIQPAKLEDSAVYLCASSLVAGEAGANVLTFGAGSRLTVL.

This clonotype turned up a few times. The chain uses TRBV5-5 and TRBJ1-2; 12 nucleotides align to TRBD1. The CDR3 sequence is 18 residues long. Germline-derived CDR1 and CDR2 are SGHKS and YYEKEE (reference sequence). J lost 2 bases, V lost 2 bases, and 10 bases had no gene match. The CDR3 is CASSFGPGQGAVNYGYTF. CDR3 nucleotides: TGTGCCAGCAGCTTTGGACCGGGACAGGGGGCGGTGAACTATGGCTACACCTTC.

The rearrangement uses TRBV7-2 and TRBJ2-5; D remains ambiguous. The V gene lost 1 base and the J gene lost 2 bases, with 14 bases spanning the gap. CDR3 size: 16 residues. CDR1 is SGHTA, CDR2 FQGNSA, per germline. The chain's CDR3 is CASSLGTRVKQETQYF. In DNA, the CDR3 is TGTGCCAGCAGCTTAGGGACCAGAGTGAAGCAAGAGACCCAGTACTTC.

The sample holds many counts of this clonotype. This sequence joins TRBV7-2 and TRBJ1-1; D ambiguous. This CDR3 has 15 residues. Trimming removed 5 bases at V and 2 bases at J, with 15 bases between. The V gene's germline CDR1 is SGHTA and CDR2 FQGNSA. CDR3 DNA: TGTGCCAGCAGCCCCCTGGGGTCGATTAACACTGAAGCTTTCTTT. Amino acid sequence: CASSPLGSINTEAFF.

In this sample, this clonotype turned up many times. CDR3 sequence (DNA): TGCAGTGCTAGTTGGCAGGGACACCTGAACACTGAAGCTTTCTTT. Translated: CSASWQGHLNTEAFF. This chain uses TRBV20-1 with TRBJ1-1; D is possibly TRBD1 (6 bases). CDR1 is DFQATT and CDR2 is SNEGSKA in the germline V gene (reference sequence). This CDR3 is 15 amino acids long. V was trimmed by 3 bases and J by 0 bases, leaving 14 bases between them.

This clonotype was seen a few times. The chain carries TRBV20-1 and TRBJ1-4; TRBD1 matches 8 bases. The V gene's germline CDR1 is DFQATT and CDR2 SNEGSKA (reference sequence). The length of the CDR3 is 17 residues. The ends lost 4 bases at V and 0 bases at J; junction bases unmatched: 10. The CDR3 sequence is CSAMTGEIAATNEKLFF. DNA for the CDR3: TGCAGTGCTATGACAGGGGAGATAGCGGCAACTAATGAAAAACTGTTTTTT.

The chain has TRBV19 and TRBJ1-5; D not certain. The CDR3 is made up of 15 amino acids. Trimming took off 3 bases at V and 0 bases at J, with 9 bases between the two ends. CDR1 LNHDA and CDR2 SQIVND come from the germline V gene (reference sequence). CDR3 in amino acids: CASSIGQHSNQPQHF. The CDR3 region has the DNA TGTGCCAGTAGTATCGGTCAGCATAGCAATCAGCCCCAGCATTTT.

This clonotype was counted at least ten times. V is TRBV6-6 and J is TRBJ2-3; the D gene could be TRBD1 or TRBD2 (6 bases each). The V gene's germline CDR1 is MNHNY and CDR2 SVGAGI (reference sequence). The CDR3 is 14 amino acids. Trimming left V 2 bases short and J 5 bases short, with 11 bases between. CDR3 sequence (DNA): TGTGCCAGCAGTTACAGGGGGGACATAGATACGCAGTATTTT. Encoded protein: CASSYRGDIDTQYF.

This clonotype was observed at least ten times. V is TRBV29-1 and J is TRBJ2-7, with 9 nucleotides matching TRBD1. Germline V CDR1 and CDR2: SQVTM, ANQGSEA. The CDR3 runs to 11 residues. V shed 7 bases, J shed 6 bases, and the junction held 4 bases outside the gene matches. CDR3 region: CSATGGGEQYF. The CDR3 DNA reads TGCAGCGCGACAGGGGGAGGCGAGCAGTACTTC.

There are many counts of this clonotype. The rearrangement links TRBV20-1 to TRBJ2-5; possible D gene TRBD2, 5 bases. The germline V gene has CDR1 DFQATT and CDR2 SNEGSKA (reference sequence). The CDR3 consists of 13 residues. V was trimmed by 2 bases and J by 1 base, leaving 8 bases between them. The CDR3 coding sequence is TGCAGTGCTAGAAGGACTGTCCAAGAGACCCAGTACTTC. Translating gives CSARRTVQETQYF.

This clonotype was seen more than once but under ten times. The chain uses TRBV6-6 and TRBJ2-1, with D unclear. The CDR3 covers 11 residues. Germline CDR1 MNHNY, CDR2 SVGAGI (reference sequence). The V and J ends lost 1 base and 12 bases respectively, with 7 bases between them. This chain's CDR3 is CASSYWEAQFF. CDR3 coding DNA: TGTGCCAGCAGTTACTGGGAAGCGCAGTTCTTC.

This clonotype was seen a few times. The chain recombines TRBV20-1 with TRBJ1-4, with D hard to call. Germline V CDR1 and CDR2: DFQATT, SNEGSKA (reference sequence). The CDR3 is 13 residues long. V was trimmed by 4 bases and J by 4 bases, leaving 10 bases between them. The CDR3 region is CSATGSLNEKLFF. The CDR3 bases are TGCAGTGCTACTGGGTCACTTAATGAAAAACTGTTTTTT.

This clonotype was observed at least ten times. This chain joins TRBV5-6 and TRBJ1-1; a possible D gene is TRBD1 (5 bases). The germline V and J ends were trimmed by 3 bases and 7 bases, with 7 bases remaining between them. Per germline, CDR1 SGHDT and CDR2 YYEEEE. The CDR3 is 11 amino acids. CDR3 bases: TGTGCCAGCAGCTGGGGGGATGAAGCTTTCTTT. This sequence encodes CASSWGDEAFF.

This clonotype was found a few times. This sequence joins TRBV29-1 and TRBJ2-7; TRBD2 agrees at 9 bases. The length of the CDR3 is 15 residues. Germline-derived CDR1 and CDR2 are SQVTM and ANQGSEA. Losses at the gene ends were 4 bases for V and 5 bases for J; bases not matched to a gene: 12. CDR3 amino acids: CSVVLLGGRANEQYF. The DNA for the CDR3 is TGCAGCGTTGTACTTTTAGGCGGGAGGGCCAACGAGCAGTACTTC.

This clonotype has a count of ten or more. V usage is TRBV4-3 and J usage is TRBJ2-7; D uncertain. CDR3 size: 13 residues. Deletions cut 0 bases from V and 6 bases from J, with 9 bases between. Looked up from germline, CDR1 is LGHNA and CDR2 is YSLEER. The CDR3 DNA reads as TGCGCCAGCAGCCAAGATGAACGGACCGAGCAGTACTTC. It translates to CASSQDERTEQYF.

This clonotype appeared many times. The gene calls are TRBV10-3 and TRBJ1-5, with D tentatively TRBD1 (5 bases). Trimming took 4 bases from V and 2 from J, leaving 6 bases between them. CDR1 and CDR2 from the germline V gene are ENHRY and SYGVKD. The CDR3 contains 13 residues. In nucleotides, the CDR3 is TGTGCCATCAGTGCGGGGGGCAATCAGCCCCAGCATTTT. It specifies CAISAGGNQPQHF.

This clonotype has at least ten counts. This chain links TRBV27 with TRBJ2-3; the match to TRBD2 covers 8 bases. J was trimmed by 2 bases and V by 5 bases; bases with no gene match: 15. The CDR3 covers 18 residues. Germline values: CDR1 MNHEY, CDR2 SMNVEV (reference sequence). This CDR3 is CASSPYLGTRELTDTQYF. The CDR3 DNA reads TGTGCCAGCAGTCCATACCTCGGGACTAGGGAACTCACAGATACGCAGTATTTT.

The rearrangement links TRBV19 to TRBJ1-4; D gene ambiguous. CDR3 length: 11 residues. Germline V CDR1 and CDR2: LNHDA, SQIVND (reference sequence). Trimming left V 7 bases short and J 7 bases short, with 7 bases between. CDR3 coding DNA: TGTGCCAGTAAAGGTGGTGAAAAACTGTTTTTT. It is translated as CASKGGEKLFF.

This clonotype appeared many times. The chain joins TRBV6-1 to TRBJ1-4, with TRBD1 matching over 7 bases. The CDR3 is 13 residues long. V was clipped by 10 bases and J by 2 bases; unmatched bases: 4. CDR1 is MNHNS, CDR2 SASEGT, per germline. In DNA, the CDR3 is TGTGCCACTACAGGGGCTACTAATGAAAAACTGTTTTTT. Encoded protein: CATTGATNEKLFF.

This clonotype occurred a few times. The genes are TRBV15 and TRBJ2-1, with D tentatively TRBD2 (6 bases). The length of the CDR3 is 13 residues. The V gene lost 5 bases and the J gene lost 8 bases, with 13 bases spanning the gap. Germline assignment: CDR1 LNHNV and CDR2 YYDKDF (reference sequence). Here the CDR3 reads CATSDSKRDEQFF. Written as DNA, the CDR3 is TGTGCCACCAGCGATAGTAAGCGGGATGAGCAGTTCTTC.

In this sample, this clonotype turned up many times. The chain joins TRBV20-1 to TRBJ2-1, with TRBD2 matching 10 bases. V shed 6 bases and J 4 bases; nucleotides not matched to a gene: 6. The CDR3 has 14 residues. The germline V gene encodes CDR1 DFQATT and CDR2 SNEGSKA (reference sequence). The CDR3 DNA reads TGCAGTGCAATAGCGGGAGGTACATACAATGAGCAGTTCTTC. Translation: CSAIAGGTYNEQFF.

The chain uses TRBV10-3 and TRBJ2-1; 10 positions agree with TRBD1. V trimming: 8 bases; J trimming: 5 bases; junction bases outside the gene matches: 6. CDR1 is ENHRY and CDR2 is SYGVKD in the germline V gene. CDR3 length: 14 amino acids. The CDR3 spells CAIGRQGANNEQFF. The CDR3 DNA is TGTGCCATCGGTAGACAGGGGGCCAACAATGAGCAGTTCTTC.

The J gene is TRBJ2-1, the V gene TRBV6-1; 7 bases are shared with TRBD1. V shed 6 bases and J 7 bases; nucleotides not matched to a gene: 12. CDR3 size: 15 residues. CDR1 is MNHNS, CDR2 SASEGT, per germline. The CDR3 reads CASSLTGTAWNEQFF. The CDR3 coding sequence is TGTGCCAGCAGCCTAACCGGGACAGCCTGGAATGAGCAGTTCTTC.

This clonotype was observed at least ten times. The rearrangement uses TRBV9 and TRBJ2-3; TRBD2 matches 9 bases. From germline, CDR1 is SGDLS and CDR2 YYNGEE. CDR3 size: 15 residues. Trimming removed 4 bases from V and 1 base from J; junction bases left unmatched: 4. The chain's CDR3 is CASSTRTSGTDTQYF. The CDR3 nucleotides are TGTGCCAGCAGCACCCGGACTAGCGGCACAGATACGCAGTATTTT.